The TCR beta chain under discussion was sequenced for a study of CD8+CD57+ T cells in acquired aplastic anemia. The use of genomic DNA as template underpinned the TCR beta VDJ and CDR3 profiling. TCRdb re-called the reads through MiXCR, storing one row per CDR3 protein. The data show 150,000 to 180,000 distinct CDR3 sequences, 40% to 65% seen once. The V gene lost 3 bases and the J gene lost 4 bases, with 10 bases spanning the gap. Germline lookup yields CDR1 LGHNA and CDR2 YNFKEQ. The CDR3 covers 14 residues. Previously, flow cytometry had revealed CD8+CD57+ cell expansion in the patients chosen for sequencing. About this clonotype itself: Its antigen remains unidentified.

Study-wide findings and caveats: Patients and controls had in common approximately 28 CD8+ CDR3 sequences.

The chain recombines TRBV4-2 with TRBJ2-1, with a possible D match to TRBD1 (6 bases). This sequence was found in a human donor with aplastic anemia. The source material was sorted CD4+, CD8+, or CD8+CD57+ T cells (not recorded which) from PBMCs. The CDR3 sequence: CASSQGQGYNEQFF. The CDR3 region has the DNA TGTGCCAGCAGCCAGGGACAAGGTTACAATGAGCAGTTCTTC.